The 6 T cell receptor beta chains presented below share a single source sample, sequenced in a study of shared clonotypes between healthy human individuals (dated by TCRdb to 2020 to 2022). For the CD8 naive samples, CD45RO-negative cells were positively selected for CCR7, yielding a CD45RA+CCR7+ population from which TemRA cells were excluded. Library prep was done by the immunoSEQ multiplex PCR assay. As stored in TCRdb, this immuneACCESS dataset retains in-frame rearrangements with V and J assigned. A fraction of the clones does not appear; measured against another copy, unresolved V genes explain less than half of the discrepancy, and the remainder lacks a known reason. The sample records about 2,100,000 clones, approximately 94% of which are singletons. Roughly 1.7% of the sample is in the top ten clones. Sequenced material: naive CD8+ T cells from PBMCs. Explained via the paper, the cell subset or site label denotes: CD45RA+CCR7+. These receptors all come from a man younger than 35 in good health. Some clones in this sample may be carry-over from other donors' samples.

The chain recombines TRBV5-4 with TRBJ2-4, with a tentative D call TRBD1 (5 bases). In germline, CDR1 is SGHNT, CDR2 YYREEE (reference sequence). The CDR3 loop spans 12 amino acids. V lost 0 bases to trimming and J lost 8 bases, with 6 bases between them. The CDR3 region is CASSLGRDIQYF. The CDR3 DNA follows: TGTGCCAGCAGCTTGGGCAGGGACATTCAGTACTTC.

About this clone itself: Distinct nucleotide sequences in the sample also encode this CDR3. V is TRBV27 and J is TRBJ2-7, with 7 bases identical to TRBD1. Germline CDR1 is MNHEY and CDR2 is SMNVEV (reference sequence). V gave up 3 bases and J gave up 2 bases; unmatched junction bases: 4. The CDR3 contains 14 residues. The CDR3 coding sequence is TGTGCCAGCAGTTTCCTGGGACAGACCTACGAGCAGTACTTC. It translates to CASSFLGQTYEQYF.

This sequence joins TRBV14 and TRBJ1-2, with 7 bases lining up with TRBD1. This CDR3 has 17 amino acids. Germline values: CDR1 SGHDN, CDR2 FVKESK. The V and J ends lost 3 bases and 2 bases, in that order; junction bases with no gene match: 12. CDR3 protein: CASSHAHSRDRNYGYTF. The CDR3, as DNA: TGTGCCAGCAGCCACGCTCACAGCAGGGACAGAAACTATGGCTACACCTTC.

This rearrangement joins TRBV2 to TRBJ2-2; 7 bases are shared with TRBD2. Per the germline V gene, CDR1 is SNHLY and CDR2 is FYNNEI. J lost 10 bases, V lost 3 bases, and 11 bases had no gene match. The CDR3 contains 15 residues. This CDR3 reads CASSDGAGAWEELFF. The CDR3 DNA sequence: TGTGCCAGCAGTGATGGGGCGGGAGCTTGGGAGGAGCTGTTTTTT.

This rearrangement joins TRBV27 to TRBJ2-7; TRBD2 matches at 7 bases. The V gene's germline CDR1 is MNHEY and CDR2 SMNVEV (reference sequence). The CDR3 runs 14 residues. Trimming at V came to 6 bases and at J to 4 bases, leaving 9 bases not matched to a gene. The DNA of the CDR3 is TGTGCCAGCAGGCTAGCGGCCAAACTTTACGAGCAGTACTTC. Its translation: CASRLAAKLYEQYF.

The genes are TRBV6-5 and TRBJ1-6, with TRBD1 as a possible D gene (5 bases). The length of the CDR3 is 15 residues. Germline V gives CDR1 MNHEY, CDR2 SVGAGI. With 6 bases removed from V and 7 bases from J, the gap between germline ends came to 16 bases. This chain's CDR3 is CASRIIRDVNSPLHF. DNA of the CDR3: TGTGCCAGCAGGATAATCAGGGATGTGAATTCACCCCTCCACTTT.